This passage covers 19 T cell receptor beta chains from one sample sequenced in a study of shared clonotypes between healthy human individuals. Produced via immunoSEQ multiplex PCR; TCRdb's table is partial and in-frame only. Among 2,500,000 or so clones listed, around 90% were seen once. Sequencing was done on a sample of naive CD4+ T cells from PBMCs. Specified subset: CD45RA+ positively selected. These receptors were collected from a man aged 18 to 30 in good health. Some clones in this sample may be carry-over from other donors' samples.

The V gene is TRBV7-3, the J gene TRBJ1-2; TRBD1 matches at 10 bases. This CDR3 has 15 residues. The trim removed 5 bases at V and 7 bases at J, leaving 10 bases unmatched. Per germline, CDR1 SGHTA and CDR2 FQGTGA. In DNA form, the CDR3 reads TGTGCCAGCAGCACTGGGACAGGGGAAAGGGTTGGCTACACCTTC. It yields the protein CASSTGTGERVGYTF. Full variable domain (missing parts from reference TRBV7-3 and TRBJ1-2): GAGVSQTPSNKVTEKGKYVELRCDPISGHTALYWYRQSLGQGPEFLIYFQGTGAADDSGLPNDRFFAVRPEGSVSTLKIQRTERGDSAVYLCASSTGTGERVGYTFGSGTRLTVV.

The V call is TRBV27, the J call TRBJ1-1; D is perhaps TRBD1 (6 bases). The ends were cut back, 6 bases at V and 3 bases at J, with 14 bases in the middle. The CDR3 has 14 residues. Germline V CDR1 and CDR2: MNHEY, SMNVEV (reference sequence). CDR3 sequence reads: CASRLAGVYTEAFF. CDR3 DNA: TGTGCCAGCAGGCTTGCAGGGGTGTACACTGAAGCTTTCTTT.

Comment on this clone: The same CDR3 also results from other DNA sequences found in this sample. The V and J genes are TRBV5-4 and TRBJ2-2; D tentatively fits TRBD1 or TRBD2 (5 bases each). CDR1 SGHNT and CDR2 YYREEE come from the germline V gene (reference sequence). The CDR3 has 15 residues. V was cut by 4 bases and J by 0 bases, with 10 bases left in between. The CDR3 here is CASSPGTPNTGELFF. CDR3 in DNA: TGTGCCAGCAGCCCGGGGACCCCGAACACCGGGGAGCTGTTTTTT.

The chain recombines TRBV6-1 with TRBJ1-5; D is unresolved. The CDR3 extends over 15 amino acids. The germline gives CDR1 MNHNS, CDR2 SASEGT. Trimming shortened V by 1 base and J by 6 bases, and 13 bases separated the two germline ends. The CDR3, as DNA: TGTGCCAGCAGTGAAGGCACCTTCAGAGGTCAGCCCCAGCATTTT. Its translation: CASSEGTFRGQPQHF.

This clone was seen ten or more times. This chain uses TRBV28 with TRBJ1-4; D ambiguous. There are 14 residues in the CDR3. V lost 6 bases to trimming and J lost 3 bases, with 11 bases between them. Germline CDR1 and CDR2: MDHEN and SYDVKM. CDR3 amino acids: CASRPSPANEKLFF. CDR3 in DNA: TGTGCCAGCAGACCCAGTCCGGCTAATGAAAAACTGTTTTTT.

CDR3 residues: CAWSDRVNEQFF. The CDR3 bases are TGTGCCTGGAGCGACAGGGTTAATGAGCAGTTCTTC. The genes are TRBV30 and TRBJ2-1; 7 bases line up with TRBD1. This CDR3 region has 12 residues. V was clipped by 3 bases and J by 7 bases; unmatched bases: 3. Germline lookup yields CDR1 GTSNPN and CDR2 SVGIG (reference sequence).

In this sample, this clone turned up once. The rearrangement uses TRBV19 and TRBJ2-3; maybe TRBD1 (5 bases). This CDR3 is 13 amino acids long. The V end lost 6 bases, the J end lost 1 base, and 8 bases lay between the germline ends. Germline values: CDR1 LNHDA, CDR2 SQIVND (reference sequence). CDR3 sequence: CASSPTGTDTQYF. CDR3 bases: TGTGCCAGTAGCCCGACAGGCACAGATACGCAGTATTTT.

The chain recombines TRBV28 with TRBJ1-5; D not resolved. The V gene's germline CDR1 is MDHEN and CDR2 SYDVKM. The germline V and J ends were trimmed by 5 bases and 7 bases, with 9 bases remaining between them. The CDR3 loop spans 12 amino acids. CDR3 sequence (DNA): TGTGCCAGCAGTGCCACCGTGCAGCCCCAGCATTTT. Translation: CASSATVQPQHF.

V is TRBV28 and J is TRBJ2-3; the D gene is possibly TRBD1 (5 bases). CDR1 MDHEN and CDR2 SYDVKM come from the germline V gene. V was shortened by 3 bases and J by 5 bases, with 12 bases between the two germline ends. This CDR3 is 14 amino acids long. The CDR3 DNA follows: TGTGCCAGCAGTTTGGCGCAGGGTGGAGATACGCAGTATTTT. Residues: CASSLAQGGDTQYF.

The chain employs TRBV9 and TRBJ2-1, with 9 bases aligning to TRBD2. The ends lost 2 bases at V and 7 bases at J; junction bases unmatched: 10. The CDR3 length is 16 residues. The germline V gene has CDR1 SGDLS and CDR2 YYNGEE. The CDR3, as DNA: TGTGCCAGCAGCGTGCCCGAGGCGGGAGGGTTAAATGAGCAGTTCTTC. It yields the protein CASSVPEAGGLNEQFF.

The J gene is TRBJ2-1, the V gene TRBV5-1; D is ambiguous. V was trimmed by 0 bases and J by 5 bases, leaving 12 bases between them. The CDR3 has 15 residues. Germline V lookup: CDR1 SGHRS, CDR2 YFSETQ. This chain's CDR3 is CASSLETFRDNEQFF. The CDR3 DNA reads TGCGCCAGCAGCTTGGAGACGTTCCGGGACAATGAGCAGTTCTTC.

This chain connects TRBV19 to TRBJ1-2, with D possibly TRBD1 on 6 matching bases. Deletions cut 5 bases from V and 8 bases from J, with 15 bases between. The CDR3 extends over 13 amino acids. Per the germline V gene, CDR1 is LNHDA and CDR2 is SQIVND (reference sequence). For the CDR3, the DNA is TGTGCCAGTAGTTCAAACGCAGGGGACGGCTACACCTTC. Protein product: CASSSNAGDGYTF.

The sample holds one count of this clone. The gene calls are TRBV7-8 and TRBJ1-5, with TRBD1 as a possible D gene (5 bases). The V end was cut by 2 bases, the J end by 11 bases, with 10 bases between. The CDR3 covers 12 residues. Germline lookup yields CDR1 SGHVS and CDR2 FQNEAQ. In DNA, the CDR3 is TGTGCCAGCAGCTTAAGGGGTGAGGCCCAGCATTTT. It codes for CASSLRGEAQHF.

CDR3 region: CASSLYAGGSSDTQYF. In nucleotides, the CDR3 is TGTGCCAGCAGCTTGTACGCAGGGGGCTCTTCAGATACGCAGTATTTT. The chain is built from TRBV5-6 and TRBJ2-3; 8 nucleotides agree with TRBD1. V lost 1 base to trimming and J lost 4 bases; unmatched junction nucleotides: 8. The germline CDR1 and CDR2 sequences are SGHDT and YYEEEE. CDR3 length: 16 amino acids.

To note about this clone: Other DNA sequences in this specimen translate into the identical CDR3. The chain combines TRBV18 with TRBJ2-5; 8 bases are a match to TRBD1. The CDR3 length is 14 residues. Trimming removed 2 bases from V and 4 bases from J; junction bases left unmatched: 3. Germline-derived CDR1 and CDR2 are KGHSH and LQKENI. The DNA for the CDR3 is TGTGCCAGCTCACCAGGACAGGGAGGAGAGACCCAGTACTTC. Translation: CASSPGQGGETQYF.

This clone was found once. The chain recombines TRBV6-1 with TRBJ2-1; D might be TRBD1 or TRBD2, each matching 5 bases. V dropped 2 bases and J dropped 8 bases, with 19 bases sitting between them. CDR1 and CDR2 from the germline V gene are MNHNS and SASEGT. The CDR3 contains 16 residues. CDR3 DNA: TGTGCCAGCAGTGAAAAGGGAGCTTGGGGCTCGGATGAGCAGTTCTTC. It yields the protein CASSEKGAWGSDEQFF.

The V gene is TRBV27, the J gene TRBJ1-1, with a tentative D call TRBD1 (6 bases). Trimming pared 6 bases from V and 2 bases from J, leaving 16 bases between. The CDR3 runs to 15 residues. Germline V gives CDR1 MNHEY, CDR2 SMNVEV (reference sequence). This CDR3 is CASRKMGGANTEAFF. CDR3 DNA sequence: TGTGCCAGCAGGAAAATGGGGGGGGCAAACACTGAAGCTTTCTTT.

The chain carries TRBV7-2 and TRBJ2-7; 8 nucleotides line up with TRBD1. CDR1 and CDR2 from the germline V gene are SGHTA and FQGNSA. After removal of 3 bases from V and 6 bases from J, the junction contained 7 bases not matched to a gene. The CDR3 extends over 14 amino acids. For the CDR3, the DNA is TGTGCCAGCAGCTTCGGACAGGGCCCCCCCGAGCAGTACTTC. Translated: CASSFGQGPPEQYF.

The chain joins TRBV5-6 to TRBJ2-3; D unresolved. Germline CDR1 SGHDT, CDR2 YYEEEE. This CDR3 is 13 amino acids long. Trimming took 1 base from V and 6 from J, leaving 9 bases between them. CDR3 loop: CASSLLWGDTQYF. CDR3 bases: TGTGCCAGCAGCTTGTTGTGGGGTGATACGCAGTATTTT.